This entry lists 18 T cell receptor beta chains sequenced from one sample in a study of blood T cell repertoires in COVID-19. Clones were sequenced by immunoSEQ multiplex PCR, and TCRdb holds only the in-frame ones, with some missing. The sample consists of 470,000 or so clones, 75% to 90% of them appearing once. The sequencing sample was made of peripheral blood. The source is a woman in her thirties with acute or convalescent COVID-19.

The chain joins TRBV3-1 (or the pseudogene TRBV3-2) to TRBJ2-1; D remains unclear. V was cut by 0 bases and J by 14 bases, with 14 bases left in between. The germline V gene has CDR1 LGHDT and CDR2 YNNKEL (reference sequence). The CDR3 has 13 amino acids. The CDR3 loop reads CASSQESYSTEFF. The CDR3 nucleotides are TGTGCCAGCAGCCAAGAATCCTATTCTACGGAGTTCTTC.

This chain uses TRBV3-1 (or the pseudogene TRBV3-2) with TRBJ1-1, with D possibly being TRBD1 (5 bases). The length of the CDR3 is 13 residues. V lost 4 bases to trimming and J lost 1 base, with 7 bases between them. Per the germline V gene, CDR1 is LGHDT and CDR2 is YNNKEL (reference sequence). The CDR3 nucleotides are TGTGCCAGCAGCCTAGGACAGAACACTGAAGCTTTCTTT. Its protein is CASSLGQNTEAFF.

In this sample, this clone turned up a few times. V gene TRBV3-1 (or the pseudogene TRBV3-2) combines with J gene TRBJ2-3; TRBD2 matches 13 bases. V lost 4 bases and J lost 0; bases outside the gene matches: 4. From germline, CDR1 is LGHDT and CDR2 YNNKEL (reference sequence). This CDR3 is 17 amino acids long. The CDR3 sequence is CASSRLAGGRSTDTQYF. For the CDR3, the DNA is TGTGCCAGCAGCCGACTAGCGGGGGGCCGGAGCACAGATACGCAGTATTTT.

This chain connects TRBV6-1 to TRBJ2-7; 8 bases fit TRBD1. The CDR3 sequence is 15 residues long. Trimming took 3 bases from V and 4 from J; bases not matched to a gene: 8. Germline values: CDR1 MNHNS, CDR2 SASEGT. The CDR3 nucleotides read TGTGCCAGCAGTGAGGGGGCAGGGGGCCCGTACGAGCAGTACTTC. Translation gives CASSEGAGGPYEQYF.

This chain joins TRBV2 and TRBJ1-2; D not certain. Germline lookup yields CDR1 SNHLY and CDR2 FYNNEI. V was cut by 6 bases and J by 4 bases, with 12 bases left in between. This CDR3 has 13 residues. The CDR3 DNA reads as TGTGCCAGCAGGGCCGGACTTAGCTATGGCTACACCTTC. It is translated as CASRAGLSYGYTF.

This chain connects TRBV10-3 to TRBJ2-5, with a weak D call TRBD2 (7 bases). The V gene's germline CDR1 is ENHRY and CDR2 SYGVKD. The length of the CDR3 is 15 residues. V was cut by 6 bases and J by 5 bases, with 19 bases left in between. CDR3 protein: CAISFGGRSVETQYF. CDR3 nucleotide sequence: TGTGCCATCAGCTTCGGGGGGCGATCCGTGGAGACCCAGTACTTC.

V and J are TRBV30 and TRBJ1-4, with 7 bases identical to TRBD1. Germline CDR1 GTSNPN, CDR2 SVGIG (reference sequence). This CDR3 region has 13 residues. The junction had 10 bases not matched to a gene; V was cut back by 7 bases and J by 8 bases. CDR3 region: CAYFSGGREKLFF. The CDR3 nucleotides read TGTGCCTACTTCTCAGGGGGGCGCGAAAAACTGTTTTTT.

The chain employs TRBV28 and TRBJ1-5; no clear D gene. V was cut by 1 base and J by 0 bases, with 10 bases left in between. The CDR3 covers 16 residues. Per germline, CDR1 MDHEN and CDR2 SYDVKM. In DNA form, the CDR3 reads TGTGCCAGCAGTTTATTGCCGATCTATAGCAATCAGCCCCAGCATTTT. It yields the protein CASSLLPIYSNQPQHF.

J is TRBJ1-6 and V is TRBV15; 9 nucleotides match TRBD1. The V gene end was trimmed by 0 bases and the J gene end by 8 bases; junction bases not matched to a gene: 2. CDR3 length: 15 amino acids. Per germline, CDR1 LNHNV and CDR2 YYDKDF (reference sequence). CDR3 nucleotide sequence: TGTGCCACCAGCAGAGATAGGACAGGGGATTCACCCCTCCACTTT. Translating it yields CATSRDRTGDSPLHF.

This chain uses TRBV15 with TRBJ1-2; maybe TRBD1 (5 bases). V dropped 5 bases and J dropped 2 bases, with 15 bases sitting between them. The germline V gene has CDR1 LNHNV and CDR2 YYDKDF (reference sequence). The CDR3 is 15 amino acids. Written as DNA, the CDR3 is TGTGCCACCAGCGCTAAGCGGGGGACGAACTATGGCTACACCTTC. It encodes CATSAKRGTNYGYTF.

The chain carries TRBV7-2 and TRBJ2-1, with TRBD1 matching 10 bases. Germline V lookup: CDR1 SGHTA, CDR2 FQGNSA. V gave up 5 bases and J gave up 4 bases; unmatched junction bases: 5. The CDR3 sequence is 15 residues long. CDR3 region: CASSLRTGGYNEQFF. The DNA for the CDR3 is TGTGCCAGCAGCCTTCGGACAGGGGGGTACAATGAGCAGTTCTTC.

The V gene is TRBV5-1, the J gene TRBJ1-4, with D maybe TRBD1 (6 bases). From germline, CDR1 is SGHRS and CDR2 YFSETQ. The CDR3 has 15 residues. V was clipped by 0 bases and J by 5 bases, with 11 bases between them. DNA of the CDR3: TGCGCCAGCAGCTTGGAGGGGGATCAGAATGAAAAACTGTTTTTT. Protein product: CASSLEGDQNEKLFF. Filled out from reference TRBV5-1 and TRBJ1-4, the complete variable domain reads KAGVTQTPRYLIKTRGQQVTLSCSPISGHRSVSWYQQTPGQGLQFLFEYFSETQRNKGNFPGRFSGRQFSNSRSEMNVSTLELGDSALYLCASSLEGDQNEKLFFGSGTQLSVL.

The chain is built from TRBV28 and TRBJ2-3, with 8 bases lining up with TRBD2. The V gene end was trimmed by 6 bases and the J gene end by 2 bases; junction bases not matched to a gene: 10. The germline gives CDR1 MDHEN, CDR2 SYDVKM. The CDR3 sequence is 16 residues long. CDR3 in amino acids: CASSPGTSAVTDTQYF. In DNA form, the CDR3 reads TGTGCCAGCAGCCCCGGGACTAGTGCCGTCACAGATACGCAGTATTTT.

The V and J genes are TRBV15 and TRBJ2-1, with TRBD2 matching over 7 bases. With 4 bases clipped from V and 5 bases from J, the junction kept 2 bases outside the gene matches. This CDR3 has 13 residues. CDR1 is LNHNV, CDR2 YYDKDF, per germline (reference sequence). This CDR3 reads CATSMGGNNEQFF. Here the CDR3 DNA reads TGTGCCACCAGCATGGGGGGGAACAATGAGCAGTTCTTC.

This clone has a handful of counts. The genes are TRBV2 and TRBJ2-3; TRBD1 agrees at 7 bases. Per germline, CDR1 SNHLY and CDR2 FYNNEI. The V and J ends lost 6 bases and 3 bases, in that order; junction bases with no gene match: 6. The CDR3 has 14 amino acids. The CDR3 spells CASRRTGTTDTQYF. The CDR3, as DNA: TGTGCCAGCAGGAGGACAGGCACGACAGATACGCAGTATTTT.

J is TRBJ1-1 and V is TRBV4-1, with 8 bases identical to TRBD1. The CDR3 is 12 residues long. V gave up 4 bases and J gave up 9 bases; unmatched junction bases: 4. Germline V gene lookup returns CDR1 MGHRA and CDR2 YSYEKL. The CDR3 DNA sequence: TGCGCCAGCAGCCCGACAGGGGCTAAAGCTTTCTTT. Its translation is CASSPTGAKAFF.

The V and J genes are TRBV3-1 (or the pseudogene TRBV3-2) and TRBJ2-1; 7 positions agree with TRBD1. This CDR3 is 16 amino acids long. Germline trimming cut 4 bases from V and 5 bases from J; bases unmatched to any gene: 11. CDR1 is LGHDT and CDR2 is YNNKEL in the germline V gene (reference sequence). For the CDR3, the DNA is TGTGCCAGCAGCCGGGTCGGGACAGCAATCAACAATGAGCAGTTCTTC. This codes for CASSRVGTAINNEQFF.

The CDR3 DNA follows: TGCGCCAGCAGCTTGGAGACAGGGCTATACAATGAGCAGTTCTTC. Translating gives CASSLETGLYNEQFF. V and J are TRBV5-1 and TRBJ2-1; 7 bases line up with TRBD1. CDR1 is SGHRS, CDR2 YFSETQ, per germline. The V gene end was trimmed by 0 bases and the J gene end by 4 bases; junction bases not matched to a gene: 4. The CDR3 spans 15 residues.